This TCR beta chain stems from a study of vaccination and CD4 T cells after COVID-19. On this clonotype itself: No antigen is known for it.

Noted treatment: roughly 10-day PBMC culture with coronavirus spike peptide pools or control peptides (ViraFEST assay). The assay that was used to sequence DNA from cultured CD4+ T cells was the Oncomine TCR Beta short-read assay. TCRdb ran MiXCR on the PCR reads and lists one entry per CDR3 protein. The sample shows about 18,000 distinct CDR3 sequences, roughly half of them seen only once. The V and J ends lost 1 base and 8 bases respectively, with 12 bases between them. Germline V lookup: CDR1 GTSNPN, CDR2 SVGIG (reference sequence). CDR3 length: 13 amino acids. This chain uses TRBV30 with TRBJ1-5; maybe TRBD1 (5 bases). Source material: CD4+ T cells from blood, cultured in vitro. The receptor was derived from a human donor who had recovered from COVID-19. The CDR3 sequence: CAWSEGRGKPQHF. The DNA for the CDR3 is TGTGCCTGGAGTGAGGGGAGGGGAAAGCCCCAGCATTTT. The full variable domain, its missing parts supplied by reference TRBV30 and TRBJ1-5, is SQTIHQWPATLVQPVGSPLSLECTVEGTSNPNLYWYRQAAGRGLQLLFYSVGIGQISSEVPQNLSASRPQDRQFILSSKKLLLSDSGFYLCAWSEGRGKPQHFGDGTRLSIL.